This T cell receptor beta chain was sequenced in a study of molecular identifiers for immune sequencing clone quantification. Notes on this clonotype: What it recognizes is unknown.

Germline-derived CDR1 and CDR2 are LNHDA and SQIVND (reference sequence). The CDR3 contains 16 residues. V lost 6 bases, J lost 2 bases, and 19 bases lay in between. Sorted cells numbering roughly 19,000 to 1,000,000, with 10%, 30% or 50% RNA, yielded the naive CD8 libraries. When naive CD8 T cells were sorted, they were gated as CD8+CD4-CCR7+CD45RA+. With listed TCR primers and previously described methods, bulk TCR libraries were prepared. One entry per CDR3 protein, called by TCRdb with MiXCR from the PCR reads. The data show some 93,000 distinct CDR3 sequences, with 21% seen just once and about 1% held by the top ten. Study-wide results and caveats: In naive cells, clones above 20 RNA copies held under 1% of molecules, whereas in effector cells they held over 97%.

The receptor comes from a human donor in good health. Some libraries in this study had Jurkat cell RNA spiked in. Sequencing used naive CD8+ T cells from blood, with Jurkat cell RNA spiked in. Documented subset: FACS-sorted CD8+CD4-CCR7+CD45RA+ naive T cells. The rearrangement uses TRBV19 and TRBJ1-1; D may be TRBD1 (6 bases). CDR3 region: CASSPERGTINTEAFF. The CDR3 DNA follows: TGTGCCAGTAGCCCTGAAAGGGGGACTATAAACACTGAAGCTTTCTTT.